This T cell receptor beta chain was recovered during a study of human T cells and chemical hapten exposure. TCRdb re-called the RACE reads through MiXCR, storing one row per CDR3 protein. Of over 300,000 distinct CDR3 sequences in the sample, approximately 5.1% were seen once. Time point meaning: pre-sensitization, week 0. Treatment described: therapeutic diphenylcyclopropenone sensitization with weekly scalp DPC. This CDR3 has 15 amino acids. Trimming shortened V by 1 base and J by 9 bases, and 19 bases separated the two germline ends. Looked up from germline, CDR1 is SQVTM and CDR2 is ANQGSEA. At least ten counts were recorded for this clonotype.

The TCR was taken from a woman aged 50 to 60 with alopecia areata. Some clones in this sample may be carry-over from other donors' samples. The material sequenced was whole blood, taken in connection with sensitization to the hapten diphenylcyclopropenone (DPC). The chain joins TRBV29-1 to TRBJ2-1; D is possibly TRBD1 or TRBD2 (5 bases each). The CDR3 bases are TGCAGCGTTGAAGTTTGGGAGAGACATGGGACTGAGCAGTTCTTC. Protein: CSVEVWERHGTEQFF.